This TCR beta chain was retrieved from a study of blood T cell repertoires in COVID-19. For the study at large: The United States, Italy and Spain were the sources of the acute and convalescent COVID-19 samples.

The germline V gene encodes CDR1 SGDLS and CDR2 YYNGEE. This CDR3 has 17 amino acids. Trimming removed 4 bases from V and 1 base from J, with 20 bases in between. Original analysis: Nucleated cell number was recorded as an estimate derived from reference gene primer amplification. TCRdb keeps only in-frame clones here, not all; method: immunoSEQ multiplex PCR. That table supplies the V and J calls and clone size; D and trimming were determined from the DNA. The table has roughly 250,000 clones, around 90% seen once. The material sequenced was peripheral blood. The genes are TRBV9 and TRBJ1-2; possibly TRBD1 for D (6 bases). This TCR was sampled from a man aged 25 to 45 with COVID-19, enrolled during active disease. CDR3 DNA sequence: TGTGCCAGCAGCAAATTAACAGGCCAGGGGAATAACTATGGCTACACCTTC. Residues: CASSKLTGQGNNYGYTF.